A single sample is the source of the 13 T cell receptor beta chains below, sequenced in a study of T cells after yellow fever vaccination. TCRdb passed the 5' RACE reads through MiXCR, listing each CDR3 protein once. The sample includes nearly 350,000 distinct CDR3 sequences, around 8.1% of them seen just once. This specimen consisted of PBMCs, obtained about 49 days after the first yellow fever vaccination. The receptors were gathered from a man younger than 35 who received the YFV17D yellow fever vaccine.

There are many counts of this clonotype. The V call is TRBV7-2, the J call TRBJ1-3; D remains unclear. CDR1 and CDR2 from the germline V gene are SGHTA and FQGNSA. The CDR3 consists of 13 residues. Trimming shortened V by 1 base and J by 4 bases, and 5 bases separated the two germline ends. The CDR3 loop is CASSLVGGNTIYF. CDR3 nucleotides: TGTGCCAGCAGCTTAGTAGGCGGAAACACCATATATTTT.

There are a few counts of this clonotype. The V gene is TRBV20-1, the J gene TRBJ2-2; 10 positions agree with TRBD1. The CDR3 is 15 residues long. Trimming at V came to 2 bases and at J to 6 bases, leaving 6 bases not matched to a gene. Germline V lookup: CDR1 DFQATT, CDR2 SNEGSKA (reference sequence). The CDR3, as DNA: TGCAGTGCTAGATTTCGGGACAGGGGCCCCGGGGAGCTGTTTTTT. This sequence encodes CSARFRDRGPGELFF.

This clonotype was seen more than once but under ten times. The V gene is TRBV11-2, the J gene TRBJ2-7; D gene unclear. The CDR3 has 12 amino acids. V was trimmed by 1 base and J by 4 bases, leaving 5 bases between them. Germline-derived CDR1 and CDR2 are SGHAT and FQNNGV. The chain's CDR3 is CASSLAGYEQYV. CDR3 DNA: TGTGCCAGCAGCTTAGCCGGGTACGAGCAGTACGTC.

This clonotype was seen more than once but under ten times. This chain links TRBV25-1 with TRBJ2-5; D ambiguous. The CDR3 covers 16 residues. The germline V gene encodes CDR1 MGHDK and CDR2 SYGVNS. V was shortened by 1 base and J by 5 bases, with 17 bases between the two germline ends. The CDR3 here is CASSEWTIGLGETQYF. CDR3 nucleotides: TGTGCCAGCAGTGAATGGACGATCGGTTTGGGGGAGACCCAGTACTTC.

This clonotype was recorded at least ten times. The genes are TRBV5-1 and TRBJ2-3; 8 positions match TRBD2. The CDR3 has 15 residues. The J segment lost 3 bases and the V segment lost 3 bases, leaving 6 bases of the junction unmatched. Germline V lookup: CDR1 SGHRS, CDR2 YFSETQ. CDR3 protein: CASSSGLGFTDTQYF. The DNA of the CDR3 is TGCGCCAGCAGCTCGGGACTAGGATTTACAGATACGCAGTATTTT. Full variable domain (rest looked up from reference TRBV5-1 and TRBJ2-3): KAGVTQTPRYLIKTRGQQVTLSCSPISGHRSVSWYQQTPGQGLQFLFEYFSETQRNKGNFPGRFSGRQFSNSRSEMNVSTLELGDSALYLCASSSGLGFTDTQYFGPGTRLTVL.

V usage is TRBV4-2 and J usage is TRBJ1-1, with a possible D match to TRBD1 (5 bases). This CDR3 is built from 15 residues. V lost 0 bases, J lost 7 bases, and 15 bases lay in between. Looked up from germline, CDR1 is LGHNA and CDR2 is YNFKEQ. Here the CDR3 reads CASSQDVGREVEAFF. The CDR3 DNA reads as TGTGCCAGCAGCCAAGACGTCGGCAGGGAAGTTGAAGCTTTCTTT.

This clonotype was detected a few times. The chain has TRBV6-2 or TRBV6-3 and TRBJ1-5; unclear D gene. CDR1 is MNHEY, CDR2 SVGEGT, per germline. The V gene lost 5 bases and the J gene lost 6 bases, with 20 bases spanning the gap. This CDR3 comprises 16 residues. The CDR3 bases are TGTGCCAGCAGTCCCGAATCTCTCTCGAAGGGTCAGCCCCAGCATTTT. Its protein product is CASSPESLSKGQPQHF.

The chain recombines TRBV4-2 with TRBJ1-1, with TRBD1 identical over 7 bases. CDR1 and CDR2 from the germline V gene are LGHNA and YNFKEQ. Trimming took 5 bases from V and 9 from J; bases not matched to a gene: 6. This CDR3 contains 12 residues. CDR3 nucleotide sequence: TGTGCCAGCAGCTGGCCGGGACAGCAAGCTTTCTTT. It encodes CASSWPGQQAFF.

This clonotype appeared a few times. The CDR3: CASSSPRKPGQGLYGYTF. The CDR3 DNA sequence: TGTGCCAGCAGTTCCCCCCGTAAACCGGGACAGGGCCTGTATGGCTACACCTTC. This chain joins TRBV12-3 or TRBV12-4 and TRBJ1-2, with TRBD1 identical over 9 bases. This CDR3 contains 18 residues. The trim removed 4 bases at V and 5 bases at J, leaving 17 bases unmatched.

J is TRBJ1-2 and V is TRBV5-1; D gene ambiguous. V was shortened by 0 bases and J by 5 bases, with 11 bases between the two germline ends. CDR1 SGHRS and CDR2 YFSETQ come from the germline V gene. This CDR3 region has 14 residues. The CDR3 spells CASSLAGIGYGYTF. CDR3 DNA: TGCGCCAGCAGCTTGGCCGGTATTGGGTATGGCTACACCTTC.

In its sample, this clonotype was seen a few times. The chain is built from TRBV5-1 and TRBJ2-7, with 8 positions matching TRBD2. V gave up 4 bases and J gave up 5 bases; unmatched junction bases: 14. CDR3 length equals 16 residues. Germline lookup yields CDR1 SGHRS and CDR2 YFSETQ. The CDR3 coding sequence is TGCGCCAGCAGCACCGGACTAGCACCCTCAGGGAACGAGCAGTACTTC. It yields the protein CASSTGLAPSGNEQYF.

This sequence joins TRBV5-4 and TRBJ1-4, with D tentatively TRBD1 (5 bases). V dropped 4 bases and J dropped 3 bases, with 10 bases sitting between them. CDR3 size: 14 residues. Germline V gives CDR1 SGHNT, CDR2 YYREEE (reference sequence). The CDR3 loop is CASSPGLANEKLFF. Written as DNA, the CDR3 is TGTGCCAGCAGCCCAGGGTTGGCTAATGAAAAACTGTTTTTT.

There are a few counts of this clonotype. CDR3 DNA: TGCGCCAGCAGTCCCGAGACAGGTCTAGCCCAGTACTTC. It is translated as CASSPETGLAQYF. This chain uses TRBV5-1 with TRBJ2-5; D may be TRBD1 (6 bases). The CDR3 contains 13 residues. Deletions cut 5 bases from V and 9 bases from J, with 17 bases between. Germline CDR1 is SGHRS and CDR2 is YFSETQ.